One sample yielded the 24 T cell receptor beta chains listed below, sequenced in a study of radiation and T cells in renal cell carcinoma. Described time point: blood 2 weeks post-SBRT. Indicated treatment: 15 Gy SBRT to primary tumor, nephrectomy 4 weeks later. Sequencing used immunoSEQ multiplex PCR; TCRdb keeps in-frame clones, though not all of them. The table shows tens of thousands of clones, with 80% occurring only once. The source material was blood, sampled from a patient whose treatment included radiotherapy and nephrectomy. The receptors here all came from a woman in her 70s with renal cell carcinoma.

V and J are TRBV5-1 and TRBJ2-7; tentatively, D is TRBD1 (5 bases). With 0 bases removed from V and 1 base from J, the gap between germline ends came to 11 bases. CDR1 and CDR2 (germline): SGHRS, YFSETQ. The CDR3 is made up of 15 amino acids. The CDR3 nucleotides read TGCGCCAGCAGCTTGGCCGCAGGGTTGTCCTACGAGCAGTACTTC. It codes for CASSLAAGLSYEQYF.

This chain uses TRBV9 with TRBJ2-7; 10 bases match TRBD1. There are 13 residues in the CDR3. The ends lost 3 bases at V and 3 bases at J; junction bases unmatched: 0. Germline V CDR1 and CDR2: SGDLS, YYNGEE. The CDR3 DNA is TGTGCCAGCAGCGGGACAGGGGGCTACGAGCAGTACTTC. Its translation: CASSGTGGYEQYF.

J is TRBJ1-1 and V is TRBV7-6; D not resolved. In germline, CDR1 is SGHVS, CDR2 FNYEAQ. V dropped 2 bases and J dropped 1 base, with 5 bases sitting between them. The CDR3 runs 13 residues. CDR3: CASSLNGNTEAFF. The CDR3 DNA sequence: TGTGCCAGCAGCTTAAATGGGAACACTGAAGCTTTCTTT.

The genes are TRBV4-3 and TRBJ2-1; 8 nucleotides align to TRBD2. V trimming: 0 bases; J trimming: 10 bases; junction bases outside the gene matches: 8. Germline CDR1 LGHNA, CDR2 YSLEER. The CDR3 has 15 amino acids. CDR3 protein: CASSQDFGRAAEQFF. DNA for the CDR3: TGCGCCAGCAGCCAAGATTTCGGGAGGGCCGCCGAGCAGTTCTTC.

This clone was seen a handful of times. An end of the junction does not agree with germline; a read error may underlie this. The rearrangement uses TRBV6-1 and TRBJ1-1; 9 nucleotides agree with TRBD1. This CDR3 has 11 residues. CDR1 and CDR2 (germline): MNHNS, SASEGT. The CDR3 here is CATQEVLGTGF. Written as DNA, the CDR3 is TGTGCCACCCAGGAGGTTTTGGGGACAGGGTTT.

V is TRBV5-1 and J is TRBJ2-2; possibly TRBD1 or TRBD2 for D (6 bases each). Germline CDR1 reads SGHRS; CDR2 reads YFSETQ. Trimming shortened V by 5 bases and J by 4 bases, and 12 bases separated the two germline ends. The CDR3 has 14 residues. The chain's CDR3 is CASSPRGATGELFF. The CDR3 nucleotides read TGCGCCAGCAGTCCAAGGGGGGCCACCGGGGAGCTGTTTTTT.

V and J are TRBV5-1 and TRBJ1-1; no reliable D call. The CDR3 runs 13 residues. Germline CDR1 SGHRS, CDR2 YFSETQ. Trimming stripped 7 bases from V and 3 bases from J, with 13 bases between. The CDR3 DNA follows: TGCGCCAGCGCGCGTCAGAGGGACACTGAAGCTTTCTTT. This encodes CASARQRDTEAFF.

The V gene is TRBV19, the J gene TRBJ1-5, with TRBD1 matching over 8 bases. The germline V gene encodes CDR1 LNHDA and CDR2 SQIVND (reference sequence). The CDR3 is made up of 15 amino acids. V lost 4 bases to trimming and J lost 3 bases; unmatched junction nucleotides: 5. Written as DNA, the CDR3 is TGTGCCAGTAGTACGGGACAGGCCTACAATCAGCCCCAGCATTTT. This encodes CASSTGQAYNQPQHF.

The V gene is TRBV4-1, the J gene TRBJ1-2; possibly TRBD1 for D (6 bases). The V gene's germline CDR1 is MGHRA and CDR2 YSYEKL. V was cut by 0 bases and J by 2 bases, with 13 bases left in between. The CDR3 runs 16 residues. As DNA, the CDR3 is TGCGCCAGCAGCCAAGATGGGACAACATCGAACTATGGCTACACCTTC. Translation: CASSQDGTTSNYGYTF.

The CDR3 loop is CASSLGLHGDTQYF. The CDR3 nucleotides are TGTGCCAGCAGCTTAGGACTGCATGGAGATACGCAGTATTTT. The chain carries TRBV5-5 and TRBJ2-3; D is possibly TRBD2 (5 bases). V lost 2 bases and J lost 5, with 12 bases in between. The CDR3 is 14 amino acids. In germline, CDR1 is SGHKS, CDR2 YYEKEE (reference sequence).

This chain joins TRBV6-1 and TRBJ2-7, with 7 bases aligning to TRBD1. Germline values: CDR1 MNHNS, CDR2 SASEGT. The V segment lost 1 base and the J segment 1 base; nucleotides outside the gene matches: 16. This CDR3 is 19 amino acids long. The CDR3 here is CASSEGIFLKGALSYEQYF. CDR3 in DNA: TGTGCCAGCAGTGAAGGAATATTCTTAAAGGGGGCGCTTTCCTACGAGCAGTACTTC.

In this sample, this clone turned up a few times. The CDR3 region has the DNA TGCGCCAGCAGACTATACGGTCTGACTGACTACACCTTC. Protein: CASRLYGLTDYTF. V usage is TRBV5-1 and J usage is TRBJ1-2, with D uncertain. The CDR3 totals 13 residues. Trimming pared 5 bases from V and 10 bases from J, leaving 18 bases between. From germline, CDR1 is SGHRS and CDR2 YFSETQ.

In this sample, this clone turned up once. V is TRBV15 and J is TRBJ2-7, with a possible D match to TRBD2 (5 bases). V was shortened by 4 bases and J by 4 bases, with 20 bases between the two germline ends. The CDR3 consists of 16 residues. Germline V gene sequence: CDR1 LNHNV, CDR2 YYDKDF (reference sequence). Here the CDR3 reads CATSTIEGSEGYEQYF. The DNA for the CDR3 is TGTGCCACCAGCACGATCGAGGGTAGTGAAGGGTACGAGCAGTACTTC.

V usage is TRBV2 and J usage is TRBJ2-7; 14 positions agree with TRBD2. Germline CDR1 SNHLY, CDR2 FYNNEI. The J segment lost 6 bases and the V segment lost 7 bases, leaving 8 bases of the junction unmatched. The CDR3 has 15 residues. The CDR3 is CASKGTSGRLGEQYF. The CDR3 DNA reads TGTGCCAGCAAAGGGACTAGCGGGAGACTCGGCGAGCAGTACTTC.

This chain links TRBV5-1 with TRBJ1-4; D gene uncertain. The CDR3 is 17 residues long. V lost 4 bases and J 5 bases, leaving 21 bases between the germline ends. Looked up from germline, CDR1 is SGHRS and CDR2 is YFSETQ. The CDR3 coding sequence is TGCGCCAGCAGCACGAGATACCGAGGGAGCGAAAATGAAAAACTGTTTTTT. Amino acid sequence: CASSTRYRGSENEKLFF.

This chain uses TRBV10-3 with TRBJ1-3; unclear D gene. The V end was cut by 4 bases, the J end by 6 bases, with 4 bases between. From germline, CDR1 is ENHRY and CDR2 SYGVKD. The CDR3 has 11 residues. The CDR3 nucleotides read TGTGCCATCAGTGGTTTAAACACCATATATTTT. Protein: CAISGLNTIYF.

The chain uses TRBV4-1 and TRBJ2-5; 9 nucleotides align to TRBD2. The germline V gene encodes CDR1 MGHRA and CDR2 YSYEKL. J gave up 5 bases and V 8 bases, and 9 bases lay outside the gene matches. The CDR3 loop spans 14 amino acids. The CDR3 sequence: CASGGGRVSETQYF. The CDR3 DNA follows: TGCGCCAGCGGAGGCGGGAGGGTTAGTGAGACCCAGTACTTC.

V usage is TRBV2 and J usage is TRBJ1-4; D remains ambiguous. Looked up from germline, CDR1 is SNHLY and CDR2 is FYNNEI. There are 14 residues in the CDR3. V was clipped by 7 bases and J by 7 bases, with 16 bases between them. The CDR3 is CASNNFPLSEKLFF. As DNA, the CDR3 is TGTGCCAGCAACAACTTCCCCCTGAGTGAAAAACTGTTTTTT.

This sequence joins TRBV30 and TRBJ2-6; D perhaps matches TRBD1 (6 bases). The V gene lost 1 base and the J gene lost 1 base, with 17 bases spanning the gap. The CDR3 is made up of 18 amino acids. Germline V gives CDR1 GTSNPN, CDR2 SVGIG (reference sequence). The CDR3 loop is CAWSGNRASQSGANVLTF. The CDR3 DNA sequence: TGTGCCTGGAGTGGAAACAGGGCGTCCCAATCTGGGGCCAACGTCCTGACTTTC.

The rearrangement uses TRBV2 and TRBJ1-2; no reliable D call. The CDR3 has 15 amino acids. The V end lost 6 bases, the J end lost 7 bases, and 21 bases lay between the germline ends. In germline, CDR1 is SNHLY, CDR2 FYNNEI. CDR3 sequence (DNA): TGTGCCAGCAGGTATAGTGGACTCCTAGGCGGTGGCTACACCTTC. It codes for CASRYSGLLGGGYTF. The full variable domain, completed using reference TRBV2 and TRBJ1-2, is EPEVTQTPSHQVTQMGQEVILRCVPISNHLYFYWYRQILGQKVEFLVSFYNNEISEKSEIFDDQFSVERPDGSNFTLKIRSTKLEDSAMYFCASRYSGLLGGGYTFGSGTRLTVV.

This rearrangement joins TRBV7-2 to TRBJ1-3; unclear D gene. Trimming removed 5 bases at V and 0 bases at J, with 11 bases between. The CDR3 runs to 15 residues. The germline V gene encodes CDR1 SGHTA and CDR2 FQGNSA. The CDR3 DNA follows: TGTGCCAGCAGCCCCCCGAGGAACTCTGGAAACACCATATATTTT. Translating it yields CASSPPRNSGNTIYF.

The rearrangement uses TRBV5-6 and TRBJ2-7; D remains ambiguous. This CDR3 has 14 amino acids. Germline V gives CDR1 SGHDT, CDR2 YYEEEE. V was clipped by 0 bases and J by 2 bases, with 9 bases between them. The CDR3 DNA reads TGTGCCAGCAGCTTGGGTCAAATCCCCTACGAGCAGTACTTC. This sequence encodes CASSLGQIPYEQYF.

The V gene is TRBV14, the J gene TRBJ2-3, with a weak D call TRBD1 (6 bases). The ends were cut back, 6 bases at V and 4 bases at J, with 14 bases in the middle. The CDR3 consists of 14 residues. The V gene's germline CDR1 is SGHDN and CDR2 FVKESK. This CDR3 reads CASRPDSFSDTQYF. CDR3 sequence (DNA): TGTGCCAGCAGACCGGACAGTTTTTCAGATACGCAGTATTTT.

The chain is built from TRBV4-2 and TRBJ1-2; 8 nucleotides match TRBD1. This CDR3 spans 18 amino acids. The J segment lost 4 bases and the V segment lost 0 bases, leaving 13 bases of the junction unmatched. Germline CDR1 LGHNA, CDR2 YNFKEQ. In nucleotides, the CDR3 is TGTGCCAGCAGCCAAGAAGGGCCGGGACAGGAACCCCTCTATGGCTACACCTTC. It yields the protein CASSQEGPGQEPLYGYTF.